Below are 3 T cell receptor beta chains sequenced from a single sample in a study of T cells in narcolepsy. Libraries were prepared by immunoSEQ multiplex PCR; TCRdb keeps only in-frame clonotypes and omits some of them. Of about 22,000 clones in the sample, 81% were seen once. Sequencing input: memory (CD45RA-) CD4+ T cells from blood. These receptors were taken from a human donor in good health.

The V and J genes are TRBV11-3 and TRBJ2-7; maybe TRBD2 (6 bases). Germline-derived CDR1 and CDR2 are SGHNT and YENEEA. The CDR3 extends over 12 amino acids. V lost 5 bases to trimming and J lost 7 bases, with 12 bases between them. The CDR3 DNA reads as TGTGCCAGCAGCCTGGAGGGTTTTGAGCAGTACTTC. This sequence encodes CASSLEGFEQYF.

This clone was observed a few times. This chain links TRBV6-5 with TRBJ2-4; 10 bases match TRBD2. CDR1 is MNHEY and CDR2 is SVGAGI in the germline V gene. This CDR3 spans 15 amino acids. V lost 2 bases and J lost 6; bases outside the gene matches: 4. This CDR3 reads CASSYQRGGLNIQYF. CDR3 sequence (DNA): TGTGCCAGCAGTTACCAGCGGGGGGGCCTAAACATTCAGTACTTC.

This rearrangement joins TRBV28 to TRBJ2-7; the D is unclear. Trimming stripped 3 bases from V and 2 bases from J, with 11 bases between. CDR3 length: 14 amino acids. CDR1 is MDHEN, CDR2 SYDVKM, per germline. CDR3 protein: CASSFVGPPYEQYF. The CDR3 bases are TGTGCCAGCAGTTTTGTTGGGCCCCCCTACGAGCAGTACTTC.